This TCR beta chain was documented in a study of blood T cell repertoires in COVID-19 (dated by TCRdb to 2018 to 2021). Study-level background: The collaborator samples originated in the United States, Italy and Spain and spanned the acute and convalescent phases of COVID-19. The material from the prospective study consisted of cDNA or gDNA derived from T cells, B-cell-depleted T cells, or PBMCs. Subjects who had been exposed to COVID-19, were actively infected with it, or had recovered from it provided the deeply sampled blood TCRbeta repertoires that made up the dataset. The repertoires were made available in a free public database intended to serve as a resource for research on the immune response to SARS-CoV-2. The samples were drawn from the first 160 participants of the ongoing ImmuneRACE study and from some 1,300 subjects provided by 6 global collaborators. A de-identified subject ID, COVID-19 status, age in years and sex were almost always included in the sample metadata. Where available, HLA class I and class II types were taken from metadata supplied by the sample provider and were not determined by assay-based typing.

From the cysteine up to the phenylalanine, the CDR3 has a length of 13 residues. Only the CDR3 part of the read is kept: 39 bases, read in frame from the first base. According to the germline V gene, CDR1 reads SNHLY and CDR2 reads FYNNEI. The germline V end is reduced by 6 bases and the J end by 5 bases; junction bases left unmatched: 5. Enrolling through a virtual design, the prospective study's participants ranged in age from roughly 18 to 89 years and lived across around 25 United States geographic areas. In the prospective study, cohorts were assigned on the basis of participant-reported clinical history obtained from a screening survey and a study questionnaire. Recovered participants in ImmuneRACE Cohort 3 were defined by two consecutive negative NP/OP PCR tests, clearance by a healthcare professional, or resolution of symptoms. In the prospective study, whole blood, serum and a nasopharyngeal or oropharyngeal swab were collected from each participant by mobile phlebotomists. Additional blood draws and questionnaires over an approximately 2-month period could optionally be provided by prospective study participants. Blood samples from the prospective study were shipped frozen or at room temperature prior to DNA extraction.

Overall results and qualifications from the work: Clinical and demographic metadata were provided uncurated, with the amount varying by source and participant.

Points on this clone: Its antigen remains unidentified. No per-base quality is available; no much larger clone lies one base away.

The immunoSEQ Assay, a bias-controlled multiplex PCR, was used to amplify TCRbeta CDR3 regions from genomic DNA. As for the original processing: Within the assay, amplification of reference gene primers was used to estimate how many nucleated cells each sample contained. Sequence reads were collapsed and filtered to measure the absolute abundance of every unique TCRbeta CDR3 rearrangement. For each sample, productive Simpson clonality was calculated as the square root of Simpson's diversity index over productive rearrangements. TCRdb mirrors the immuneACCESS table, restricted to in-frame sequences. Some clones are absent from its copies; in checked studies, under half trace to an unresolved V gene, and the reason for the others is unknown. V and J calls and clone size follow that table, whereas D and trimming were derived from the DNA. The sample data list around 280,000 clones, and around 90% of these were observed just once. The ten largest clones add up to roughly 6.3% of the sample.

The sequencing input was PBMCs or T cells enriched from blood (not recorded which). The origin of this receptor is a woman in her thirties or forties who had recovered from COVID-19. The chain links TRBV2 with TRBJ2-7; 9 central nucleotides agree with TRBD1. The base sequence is TGTGCCAGCAGGACGGGACAGGGTGACGAGCAGTACTTC. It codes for CASRTGQGDEQYF.